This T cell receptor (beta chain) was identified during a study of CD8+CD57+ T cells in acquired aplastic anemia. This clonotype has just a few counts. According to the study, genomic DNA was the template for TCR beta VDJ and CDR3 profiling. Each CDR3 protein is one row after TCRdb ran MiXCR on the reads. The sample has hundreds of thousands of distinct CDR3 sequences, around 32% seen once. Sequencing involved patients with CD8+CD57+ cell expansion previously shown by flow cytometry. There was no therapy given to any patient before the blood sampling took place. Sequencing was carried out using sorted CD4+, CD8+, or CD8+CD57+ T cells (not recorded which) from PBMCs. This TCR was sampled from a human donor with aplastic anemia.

CDR3 protein: CSARATSGGSGYTF. The CDR3 bases are TGCAGTGCTAGAGCTACTTCCGGGGGGAGCGGCTACACCTTC. The rearrangement joins TRBV20-1 to TRBJ1-2; TRBD1 might be the D (5 bases). V gave up 1 base and J gave up 8 bases, with 17 bases separating them. CDR1 is DFQATT and CDR2 is SNEGSKA in the germline V gene (reference sequence). The CDR3 extends over 14 amino acids.